Sequencing of this TCR beta chain was carried out in a study of metastatic and nonmetastatic thyroid tumors. Looking at the study overall: Across peripheral blood and tumor or nodule tissue samples taken from malignant and benign thyroid patients, the repertoires were compared with one another.

The V and J ends lost 5 bases and 4 bases respectively, with 8 bases between them. The CDR3 has 11 amino acids. Germline V gene sequence: CDR1 SQVTM, CDR2 ANQGSEA. TCRdb reprocessed the PCR reads using MiXCR. The sample lists about 69,000 clones; 13% to 15% were seen once. To note about this clone: This clone may be a read error of a much larger clone one base away. Other nucleotide sequences in the sample specify the same CDR3.

Patients had received no treatment of any kind before thyroid surgery. Sequenced: blood. The J gene is TRBJ1-1, the V gene TRBV29-1, with D uncertain. The sequence came from a male donor with papillary thyroid cancer or a benign thyroid nodule (not recorded which). Some clones in this sample may be carry-over from other donors' samples. The CDR3 DNA sequence: TGCAGCGTTTCAGCTGGCACTGAAGCTTTCTTT. It specifies CSVSAGTEAFF. The full variable domain, completed using reference TRBV29-1 and TRBJ1-1, is SAVISQKPSRDICQRGTSLTIQCQVDSQVTMMFWYRQQPGQSLTLIATANQGSEATYESGFVIDKFPISRPNLTFSTLTVSNMSPEDSSIYLCSVSAGTEAFFGQGTRLTVV.